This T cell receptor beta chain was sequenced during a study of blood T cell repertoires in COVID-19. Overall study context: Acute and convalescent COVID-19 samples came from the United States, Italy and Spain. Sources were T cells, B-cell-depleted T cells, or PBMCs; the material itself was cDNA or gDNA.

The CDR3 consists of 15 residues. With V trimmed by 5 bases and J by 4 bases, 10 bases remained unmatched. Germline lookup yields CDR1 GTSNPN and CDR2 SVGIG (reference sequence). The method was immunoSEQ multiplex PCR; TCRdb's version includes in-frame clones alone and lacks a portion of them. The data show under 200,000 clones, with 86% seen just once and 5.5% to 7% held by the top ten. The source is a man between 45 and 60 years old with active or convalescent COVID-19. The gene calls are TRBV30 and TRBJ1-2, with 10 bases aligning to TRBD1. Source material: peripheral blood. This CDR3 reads CAWDSGQGSGYGYTF. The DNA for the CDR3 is TGTGCCTGGGACTCGGGACAGGGGTCCGGCTATGGCTACACCTTC.